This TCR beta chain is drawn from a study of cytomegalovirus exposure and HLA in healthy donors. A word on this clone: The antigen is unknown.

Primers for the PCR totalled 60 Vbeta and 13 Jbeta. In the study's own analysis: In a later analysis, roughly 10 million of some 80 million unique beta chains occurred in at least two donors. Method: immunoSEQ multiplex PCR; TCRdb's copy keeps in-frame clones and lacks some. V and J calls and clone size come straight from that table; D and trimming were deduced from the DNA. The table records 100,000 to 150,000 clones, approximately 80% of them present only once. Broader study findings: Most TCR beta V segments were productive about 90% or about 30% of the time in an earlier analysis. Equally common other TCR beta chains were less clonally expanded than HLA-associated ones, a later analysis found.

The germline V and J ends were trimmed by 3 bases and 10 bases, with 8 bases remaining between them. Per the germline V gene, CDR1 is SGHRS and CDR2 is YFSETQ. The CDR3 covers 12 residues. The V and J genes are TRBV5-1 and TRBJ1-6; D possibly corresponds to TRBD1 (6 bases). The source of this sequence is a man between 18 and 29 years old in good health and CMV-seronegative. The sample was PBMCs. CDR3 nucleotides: TGCGCCAGCAGCTGGGACACATCACCCCTCCACTTT. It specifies CASSWDTSPLHF.